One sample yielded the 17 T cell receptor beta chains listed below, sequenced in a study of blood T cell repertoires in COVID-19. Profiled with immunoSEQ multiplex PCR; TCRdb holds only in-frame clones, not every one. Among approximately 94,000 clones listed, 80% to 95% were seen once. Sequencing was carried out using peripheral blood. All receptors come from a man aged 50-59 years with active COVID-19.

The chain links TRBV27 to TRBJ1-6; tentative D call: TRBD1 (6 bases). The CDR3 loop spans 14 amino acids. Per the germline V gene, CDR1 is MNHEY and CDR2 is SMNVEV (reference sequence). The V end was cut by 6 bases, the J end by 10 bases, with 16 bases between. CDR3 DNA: TGTGCCAGCAGATCGGCCAGGGGTCAATCACCCCTCCACTTT. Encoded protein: CASRSARGQSPLHF.

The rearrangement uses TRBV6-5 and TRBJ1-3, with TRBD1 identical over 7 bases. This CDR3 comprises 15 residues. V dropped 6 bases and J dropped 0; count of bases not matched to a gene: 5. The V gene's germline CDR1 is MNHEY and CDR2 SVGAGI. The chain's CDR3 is CASRPGTVSGNTIYF. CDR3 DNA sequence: TGTGCCAGCAGGCCCGGGACAGTCTCTGGAAACACCATATATTTT.

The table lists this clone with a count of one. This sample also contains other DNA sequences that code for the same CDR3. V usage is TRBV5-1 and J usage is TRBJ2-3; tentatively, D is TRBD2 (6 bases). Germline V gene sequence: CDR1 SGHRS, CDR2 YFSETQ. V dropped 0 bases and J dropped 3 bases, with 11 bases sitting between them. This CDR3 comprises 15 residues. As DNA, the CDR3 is TGCGCCAGCAGCTTGGTGGGGGGAGGAACAGATACGCAGTATTTT. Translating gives CASSLVGGGTDTQYF. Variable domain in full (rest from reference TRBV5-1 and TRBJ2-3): KAGVTQTPRYLIKTRGQQVTLSCSPISGHRSVSWYQQTPGQGLQFLFEYFSETQRNKGNFPGRFSGRQFSNSRSEMNVSTLELGDSALYLCASSLVGGGTDTQYFGPGTRLTVL.

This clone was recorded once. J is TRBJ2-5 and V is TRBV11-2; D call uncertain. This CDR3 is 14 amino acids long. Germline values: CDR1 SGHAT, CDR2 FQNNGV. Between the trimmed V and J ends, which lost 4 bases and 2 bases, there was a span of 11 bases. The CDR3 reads CASSYRTPQETQYF. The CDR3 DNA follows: TGTGCCAGCAGCTACAGAACCCCGCAAGAGACCCAGTACTTC.

In DNA form, the CDR3 reads TGTGCCAGCAGTTACACCGACGACAGGGACAAAAACATTCAGTACTTC. Amino acid sequence: CASSYTDDRDKNIQYF. This chain links TRBV6-6 with TRBJ2-4, with 7 nucleotides matching TRBD1. The CDR3 length is 16 residues. CDR1 is MNHNY and CDR2 is SVGAGI in the germline V gene (reference sequence). Unmatched junction bases numbered 7, after V lost 2 bases and J lost 3 bases.

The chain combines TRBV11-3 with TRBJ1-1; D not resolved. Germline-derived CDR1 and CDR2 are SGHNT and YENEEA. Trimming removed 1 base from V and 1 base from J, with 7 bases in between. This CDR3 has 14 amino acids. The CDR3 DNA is TGTGCCAGCAGCTTAGCCAGCGGGAACACTGAAGCTTTCTTT. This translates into CASSLASGNTEAFF.

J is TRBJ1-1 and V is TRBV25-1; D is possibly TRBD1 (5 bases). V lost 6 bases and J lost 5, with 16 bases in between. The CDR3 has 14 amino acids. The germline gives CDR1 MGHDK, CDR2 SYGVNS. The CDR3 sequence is CASREWGVGTEAFF. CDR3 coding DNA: TGTGCCAGCAGAGAGTGGGGGGTTGGGACTGAAGCTTTCTTT.

In nucleotides, the CDR3 is TGCGCCAGCAGCTTGGCCACAGGGGAGCACATTCAGTACTTC. Translated, it gives CASSLATGEHIQYF. J is TRBJ2-4 and V is TRBV5-1; 7 bases line up with TRBD1. The CDR3 has 14 amino acids. Per the germline V gene, CDR1 is SGHRS and CDR2 is YFSETQ. Trimming cost V 0 bases and J 8 bases; bases outside gene matches: 5. The full variable domain, rest sourced from reference TRBV5-1 and TRBJ2-4, is KAGVTQTPRYLIKTRGQQVTLSCSPISGHRSVSWYQQTPGQGLQFLFEYFSETQRNKGNFPGRFSGRQFSNSRSEMNVSTLELGDSALYLCASSLATGEHIQYFGAGTRLSVL.

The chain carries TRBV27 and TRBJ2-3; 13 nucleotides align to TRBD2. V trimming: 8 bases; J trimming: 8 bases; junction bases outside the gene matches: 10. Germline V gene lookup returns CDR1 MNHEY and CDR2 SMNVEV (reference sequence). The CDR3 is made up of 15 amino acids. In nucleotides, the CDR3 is TGTGCCAGCGGGACGGGACTAGCGGGAAAAGGTACGCAGTATTTT. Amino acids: CASGTGLAGKGTQYF.

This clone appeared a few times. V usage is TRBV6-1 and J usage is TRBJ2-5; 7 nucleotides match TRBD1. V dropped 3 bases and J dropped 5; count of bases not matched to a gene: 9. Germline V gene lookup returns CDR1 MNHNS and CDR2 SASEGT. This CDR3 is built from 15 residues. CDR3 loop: CASSEDRIRGETQYF. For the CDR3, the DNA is TGTGCCAGCAGTGAGGACAGAATCAGGGGGGAGACCCAGTACTTC.

CDR3 coding DNA: TGTGCCAGCAGGGGGGCCGCAGATACGCAGTATTTT. Protein sequence: CASRGAADTQYF. V is TRBV6-5 and J is TRBJ2-3; D is perhaps TRBD1 (6 bases). V gave up 6 bases and J gave up 4 bases, with 8 bases separating them. Per germline, CDR1 MNHEY and CDR2 SVGAGI. The CDR3 is 12 amino acids.

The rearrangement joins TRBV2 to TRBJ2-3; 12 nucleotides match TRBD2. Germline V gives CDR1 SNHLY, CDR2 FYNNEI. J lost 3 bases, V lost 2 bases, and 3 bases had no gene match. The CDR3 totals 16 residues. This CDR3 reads CASSESLAGGTDTQYF. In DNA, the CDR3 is TGTGCCAGCAGTGAATCGCTAGCGGGAGGGACAGATACGCAGTATTTT.

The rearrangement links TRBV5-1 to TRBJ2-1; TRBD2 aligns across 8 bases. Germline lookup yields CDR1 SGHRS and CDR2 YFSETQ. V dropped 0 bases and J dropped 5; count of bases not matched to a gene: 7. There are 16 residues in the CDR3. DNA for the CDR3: TGCGCCAGCAGCTTGGAGGGGACTAGTTTCCACAATGAGCAGTTCTTC. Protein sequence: CASSLEGTSFHNEQFF.

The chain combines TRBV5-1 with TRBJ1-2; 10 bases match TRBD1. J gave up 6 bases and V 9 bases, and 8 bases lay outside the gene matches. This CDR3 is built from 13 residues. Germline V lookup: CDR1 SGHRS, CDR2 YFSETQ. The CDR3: CATSHGQGDGYTF. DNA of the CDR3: TGCGCCACCTCGCACGGACAGGGGGATGGCTACACCTTC.

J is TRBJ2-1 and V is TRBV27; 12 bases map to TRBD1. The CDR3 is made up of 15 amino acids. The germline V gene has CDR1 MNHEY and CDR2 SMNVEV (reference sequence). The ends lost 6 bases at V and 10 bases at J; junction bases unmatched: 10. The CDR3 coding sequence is TGTGCCAGCAGGATCATAGGGACAGGGGGCTACGAGCAGTTCTTC. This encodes CASRIIGTGGYEQFF.

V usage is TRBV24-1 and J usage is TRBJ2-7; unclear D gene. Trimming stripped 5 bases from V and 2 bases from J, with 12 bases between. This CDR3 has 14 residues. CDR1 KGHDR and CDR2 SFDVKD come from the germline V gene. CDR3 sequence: CATSARSLTYEQYV. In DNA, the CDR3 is TGTGCCACCAGTGCACGGAGCCTAACCTACGAGCAGTACGTC.

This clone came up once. The DNA for the CDR3 is TGCAGTGCTAGTGAGGCTAGCGGGAGTGTCTCCTACAATGAGCAGTTCTTC. Residues: CSASEASGSVSYNEQFF. The rearrangement joins TRBV20-1 to TRBJ2-1; 10 nucleotides align to TRBD2. The V segment lost 3 bases and the J segment 0 bases; nucleotides outside the gene matches: 8. The CDR3 has 17 amino acids. CDR1 is DFQATT, CDR2 SNEGSKA, per germline (reference sequence).